The rows below give T cell receptor beta chains drawn from one sample of a study of CD8 T cells in ankylosing spondylitis. TCRdb passed the 5' RACE reads through MiXCR, listing each CDR3 protein once. This sample yields about 92,000 distinct CDR3 sequences, of which about 9.1% are seen a single time; approximately 4.8% belongs to the top ten. Material for sequencing was blood, either unsorted or a sorted T cell fraction (not recorded which). The receptors come from a male donor with ankylosing spondylitis or in good health (not recorded which). The CDR3 runs from the conserved cysteine through the conserved F or W. D genes are given only for firm matches. Size is omitted from some rows. Given values are once, few, many or a class for expanded clones.

j_gene	d_gene	v_gene	abundance	CDR3nt	CDR3aa
TRBJ2-5	NA	TRBV6-1	many	TGTGCCAGCAGCCCAAGCGGGTCCGGAGGGGCCCAGTACTTC	CASSPSGSGGAQYF
TRBJ2-3	TRBD2	TRBV7-8	many	TGTGCCAGCAGCCCTCTAGCGGGGGAACCCACAGATACGCAGTATTTT	CASSPLAGEPTDTQYF
TRBJ2-7	NA	TRBV7-2	few	TGTGCCAGCAGCCAACAGGGTTTGGGCGAGCAGTACTTC	CASSQQGLGEQYF
TRBJ2-1	NA	TRBV20-1	many	TGCAGTGCTAGAGCCCCGATAGCGCTTGAGCAGTTCTTC	CSARAPIALEQFF
TRBJ2-7	TRBD1	TRBV12-3/TRBV12-4	NA	TGTGCCAGCAGAACAACAGGGGGCGCGTTCTACGAGCAGTACTTC	CASRTTGGAFYEQYF
TRBJ2-1	TRBD2	TRBV7-2	NA	TGTGCCAGCAGCGAGAGCGGGGGTTCCCGCTACAATGAGCAGTTCTTC	CASSESGGSRYNEQFF
TRBJ2-2	NA	TRBV3-1	many	TGTGCCAGCAGCCAAGAGCTCGCCAGGGAGAGGTCCGGGGAGCTGTTTTTT	CASSQELARERSGELFF
TRBJ1-1	NA	TRBV7-2	many	TGTGCCAGCAGCATTTCAAGGACAGCTACTGAAGCTTTCTTT	CASSISRTATEAFF
TRBJ2-1	TRBD2	TRBV20-1	many	TGCAGTGCTGGAGGACTAGCGGGGAACAATGAGCAGTTCTTC	CSAGGLAGNNEQFF
TRBJ1-4	TRBD1	TRBV3-1	many	TGTGCCAGCAGCCCGGGACAGGGTTTGGAAAAACTGTTTTTT	CASSPGQGLEKLFF
TRBJ1-1	TRBD1	TRBV28	NA	TGTGCCAGCAGTCCAAGGGACAGGGCGAACACTGAAGCTTTCTTT	CASSPRDRANTEAFF
TRBJ2-2	NA	TRBV7-2	many	TGTGCCAGCAGTCTTTCCGGAGCGAACACCGGGGAGCTGTTTTTT	CASSLSGANTGELFF
TRBJ1-2	NA	TRBV24-1	many	TGTGCCACCAGTGACTGGACAGCGAACTATGGCTACACCTTC	CATSDWTANYGYTF
TRBJ2-5	TRBD2	TRBV7-9	few	TGTGCCAGCAGCTTGACTAGCGGGGTCCCCGGTGAGACCCAGTACTTC	CASSLTSGVPGETQYF
TRBJ2-3	TRBD2	TRBV9	many	TGTGCCAGCAGCGTCAGTGGGGGGGGATTAGATACGCAGTATTTT	CASSVSGGGLDTQYF
TRBJ2-5	TRBD2	TRBV18	many	TGTGCCAGCTCACCTAAGACTAGCGGGGACCAAGAGACCCAGTACTTC	CASSPKTSGDQETQYF
TRBJ1-3	NA	TRBV7-9	few	TGTGCCAGCAGCCGCGGACAGCCCTACTCTGGAAACACCATATATTTT	CASSRGQPYSGNTIYF
TRBJ2-7	NA	TRBV12-3/TRBV12-4	NA	TGTGCCAGCAGCCGAAGAAACGAGCAGTACTTC	CASSRRNEQYF
TRBJ2-1	NA	TRBV20-1	many	TGCAGTGCTCCTTTGCATGAGCAGTTCTTC	CSAPLHEQFF
TRBJ2-2	NA	TRBV5-6	NA	TGTGCCAGCAGCTTGACCCAGGGCGTCACCGGGGAGCTGTTTTTT	CASSLTQGVTGELFF
TRBJ2-6	NA	TRBV20-1	many	TGCAGTGCCCCGAGCCCCTCTGGGGCCAACGTCCTGACTTTC	CSAPSPSGANVLTF
TRBJ1-1	NA	TRBV29-1	many	TGCAGCGTTGAATCTGAAGCTTTCTTT	CSVESEAFF
TRBJ2-2	NA	TRBV29-1	medium-sized	TGCAGCGTTGCTAACACCGGGGAGCTGTTTTTT	CSVANTGELFF
TRBJ1-1	NA	TRBV20-1	many	TGCAGTGCTAGCCCAGGTAGGAGGGGTTACACTGAAGCTTTCTTT	CSASPGRRGYTEAFF
TRBJ1-1	NA	TRBV5-1	many	TGCGCCAGCAGCCCTAGGGCCTCCCGGGGGACTGAAGCTTTCTTT	CASSPRASRGTEAFF
TRBJ1-2	NA	TRBV20-1	many	TGCAGTGCTAGAGAGGGAGGCTATGGCTACACCTTC	CSAREGGYGYTF
TRBJ1-5	NA	TRBV12-3/TRBV12-4	many	TGTGCCAGCAGCCAGGGTATAGTGAATCAGCCCCAGCATTTT	CASSQGIVNQPQHF
TRBJ2-3	TRBD1	TRBV7-9	NA	TGTGCCAGCAGCTTAGGGACAGGACAGGATACGCAGTATTTT	CASSLGTGQDTQYF
TRBJ2-3	NA	TRBV9	many	TGTGCCAGCAGCGTTTTGGCAGGGACTCCAGATACGCAGTATTTT	CASSVLAGTPDTQYF
TRBJ2-7	NA	TRBV28	many	TGTGCCTGTGGGGGGACCTACGAGCAGTACTTC	CACGGTYEQYF
TRBJ2-1	TRBD2	TRBV7-3	many	TGTGCCAGCAGCTTAACCCGGACTAGCGGGGGGTACAATGAGCAGTTCTTC	CASSLTRTSGGYNEQFF
TRBJ1-1	NA	TRBV12-3/TRBV12-4	many	TGTGCCAGCAGTTTAGAGGTATTCACTGAAGCTTTCTTT	CASSLEVFTEAFF
TRBJ1-6	NA	TRBV3-1	NA	TGTGCCAGCAGCCAAGAACTGGACAGTTCCTCCTATAATTCACCCCTCCACTTT	CASSQELDSSSYNSPLHF
TRBJ2-3	NA	TRBV9	many	TGTGCCAGCAGCGCCTCCCTGAAGAGGACGAAAGATACGCAGTATTTT	CASSASLKRTKDTQYF
TRBJ1-1	TRBD1	TRBV5-1	many	TGCGCCAGCAGCCCTAGGGGGCAGAACACTGAAGCTTTCTTT	CASSPRGQNTEAFF
TRBJ1-2	NA	TRBV7-2	many	TGTGCCAGCAGCGCGGGACCTAACTATGGCTACACCTTC	CASSAGPNYGYTF
TRBJ1-2	TRBD1	TRBV9	many	TGTGCCAGCAGCCGCACAGGGGCGTATGGCTACACCTTC	CASSRTGAYGYTF
TRBJ1-4	TRBD1	TRBV16	NA	TGTGCCAGCAGCCGGGACAGCCGGGGTTTGGAAAAACTGTTTTTT	CASSRDSRGLEKLFF
TRBJ1-2	TRBD1	TRBV29-1	many	TGCAGCGCACTGACAGGGGATGATAATGGCTACACCTTC	CSALTGDDNGYTF